This TCR beta chain was captured in a study of vaccination and CD4 T cells after COVID-19. Study information: Convalescent cases consisted of six males and four females, of whom two were Hispanic.

Germline V gives CDR1 MNHEY, CDR2 SVGEGT. The CDR3 covers 15 residues. V was trimmed by 4 bases and J by 1 base, leaving 12 bases between them. Treatment: roughly 10-day PBMC culture with coronavirus spike peptide pools or control peptides (ViraFEST assay). Of note for this clonotype: Antigen unknown.

With the Oncomine TCR Beta short-read assay, DNA from cultured CD4+ T cells was sequenced. TCRdb re-derived calls from the PCR reads in MiXCR, one entry per CDR3 protein. This table has about 13,000 distinct CDR3 sequences, just under 80% appearing once. Sample: CD4+ T cells from blood, cultured in vitro. The chain employs TRBV6-2 or TRBV6-3 and TRBJ2-3; D gene unclear. The receptor was derived from a human donor who had recovered from COVID-19. The CDR3 sequence: CASSSEHRRTDTQYF. Here the CDR3 DNA reads TGTGCCAGCAGTTCGGAGCACCGCCGCACAGATACGCAGTATTTT.